This T cell receptor beta chain was observed in a study of T cell clonotyping in hematopoietic cell transplantation. The table came from immunoSEQ multiplex PCR; TCRdb's copy has only in-frame clones and leaves some out. This table holds approximately 26,000 clones, roughly 84% found once. This clone has a single count. Its antigen is unknown. Indicated time point: recipient sample about 28 days before transplant, after cytoreduction. Samples: about 28 days before transplant, then days 30, 100 and 180 after. General study findings and limits: Cells were unsorted, so CD4 and CD8 contributions were not separated. Pathologically expanded recipient clonotypes increased progressively from day 30 to day 180 as diversity fell. Graft donor and pretransplant recipient Inverse Simpson Index values predicted broader posttransplant TCR diversity.

The CDR3 length is 14 residues. Trimming stripped 4 bases from V and 2 bases from J, with 11 bases between. Per the germline V gene, CDR1 is SGHAT and CDR2 is FQNNGV. Sequencing used peripheral blood mononuclear cells, obtained before stem cell transplant. The source is a woman aged 55-75 years with acute myeloid leukemia. Some clones in this sample may be carry-over from other donors' samples. This chain uses TRBV11-2 with TRBJ1-2; D not resolved. The CDR3 coding sequence is TGTGCCAGCAGCTCTCTTGCGGGGAACTATGGCTACACCTTC. Translating gives CASSSLAGNYGYTF.